A selection of T cell receptor beta chains follows, all from one sample in a study of T cell repertoires in cytomegalovirus infection. TCRdb re-analysed the reads in MiXCR, keeping a single row per CDR3 protein. The table lists hundreds of thousands of distinct CDR3 sequences, around 24% of them singletons, with around 7.6% in the top ten. Sample: CD8+ T cells from PBMCs. These receptors were taken from a human donor in good health (CMV status not recorded). Some clones in this sample may be carry-over from other donors' samples. CDR3s include the opening cysteine and the closing phenylalanine or tryptophan. D genes are given only for firm matches. Size is omitted from some rows. Given values are once, few, many or a class for expanded clones.

clone size	D gene	V gene	J gene	CDR3 protein	CDR3 DNA
many	.	TRBV7-6	TRBJ2-2	CASSFQDPRYTGELFF	TGTGCCAGCAGCTTCCAGGATCCTCGTTACACCGGGGAGCTGTTTTTT
.	.	TRBV29-1	TRBJ1-5	CSVEGGEGSNQPQHF	TGCAGCGTTGAAGGAGGGGAAGGCAGCAATCAGCCCCAGCATTTT
.	TRBD1	TRBV29-1	TRBJ1-2	CSVAGQDRDGYGYTF	TGCAGCGTGGCAGGACAGGACCGAGATGGCTATGGCTACACCTTC
few	TRBD1	TRBV19	TRBJ1-3	CASSIAGTGYGNTIYF	TGTGCCAGTAGTATCGCCGGGACAGGGTACGGAAACACCATATATTTT
many	.	TRBV7-6	TRBJ2-1	CASSPGDGYSYNEQFF	TGTGCCAGCAGCCCAGGGGACGGTTACTCCTACAATGAGCAGTTCTTC
many	.	TRBV7-2	TRBJ2-3	CASKGETSTDTQYF	TGTGCCAGTAAGGGGGAAACGAGCACAGATACGCAGTATTTT
.	.	TRBV6-5	TRBJ2-3	CASSFQGSTDTQYF	TGTGCCAGCAGTTTCCAGGGGTCCACAGATACGCAGTATTTT
.	.	TRBV7-4	TRBJ2-1	CTSSFTGSGDNEQFF	TGTACCAGCAGCTTCACAGGGTCAGGAGACAATGAGCAGTTCTTC
.	TRBD1	TRBV10-2	TRBJ1-3	CASSFNEQGAPGNTIYF	TGCGCCAGCAGTTTCAATGAACAGGGGGCGCCTGGAAACACCATATATTTT
many	TRBD2	TRBV7-8	TRBJ2-3	CASSLRLGLAGGRGTDTQYF	TGTGCCAGCAGCTTAAGGCTTGGGCTAGCGGGGGGCAGGGGCACAGATACGCAGTATTTT
.	.	TRBV7-9	TRBJ1-6	CASNLRGGDSPLHF	TGTGCCAGCAACTTACGGGGAGGGGATTCACCCCTCCACTTT
few	.	TRBV7-2	TRBJ2-2	CASSSRFGELFF	TGTGCCAGCAGCTCCCGTTTCGGGGAGCTGTTTTTT
few	.	TRBV7-9	TRBJ2-2	CASSLPGRTGELFF	TGTGCCAGCAGCCTTCCAGGGAGGACCGGGGAGCTGTTTTTT
few	.	TRBV6-6	TRBJ2-5	CASSYPEGGALETQYF	TGTGCCAGCAGTTACCCGGAGGGCGGGGCCTTAGAGACCCAGTACTTC
.	.	TRBV4-1	TRBJ2-2	CASSPGQLNTGELVF	TGCGCCAGCAGCCCCGGACAGCTGAACACCGGGGAGCTGGTTTTT
few	TRBD1	TRBV7-8	TRBJ1-2	CASSKDRVAYGYTF	TGTGCCAGCAGCAAGGACAGGGTTGCCTATGGCTACACCTTC
.	.	TRBV11-2	TRBJ2-2	CASSSWRRANTGELFF	TGTGCCAGCAGCTCCTGGAGGCGAGCGAACACCGGGGAGCTGTTTTTT
few	.	TRBV4-1	TRBJ2-2	CASSLTGFDTGELFF	TGCGCCAGCAGCCTTACAGGGTTCGACACCGGGGAGCTGTTTTTT
few	.	TRBV12-3/TRBV12-4	TRBJ2-2	CASSPTGGPNTGELFF	TGTGCCAGCAGTCCGACGGGCGGCCCGAACACCGGGGAGCTGTTTTTT
.	TRBD1	TRBV14	TRBJ1-1	CASSQHHRGGWTEAFF	TGTGCCAGCAGCCAACATCACAGGGGAGGATGGACTGAAGCTTTCTTT
.	.	TRBV2	TRBJ2-1	CASLVSNEQFF	TGTGCCAGCCTAGTCAGCAATGAGCAGTTCTTC
many	.	TRBV11-2	TRBJ2-1	CASSFRESGFYNEQFF	TGTGCCAGCAGCTTCAGGGAATCGGGCTTCTACAATGAGCAGTTCTTC
many	.	TRBV7-3	TRBJ2-6	CASSLGYLGSGANVLTF	TGTGCCAGCAGCCTAGGGTATTTGGGCTCTGGGGCCAACGTCCTGACTTTC
many	.	TRBV7-8	TRBJ2-5	CASKWIRETQYF	TGTGCCAGCAAATGGATCCGAGAGACCCAGTACTTC
.	TRBD2	TRBV13	TRBJ2-1	CASTSAGTSGDHEQFF	TGTGCCAGCACATCCGCCGGGACTAGCGGGGACCATGAGCAGTTCTTC
.	TRBD1	TRBV28	TRBJ2-5	CASSLDRAPPQETQYF	TGTGCCAGCAGCCTGGACAGGGCACCACCGCAAGAGACCCAGTACTTC
few	.	TRBV5-6	TRBJ1-2	CASSPEVTGLYNYGYTF	TGTGCCAGCAGCCCCGAGGTGACAGGCCTATACAACTATGGCTACACCTTC